Listed below are T cell receptor beta chains from one sample, sequenced in a study of response to subunit inactivated influenza vaccine. TCRdb re-derived calls from the RT-PCR reads in MiXCR, one entry per CDR3 protein. The sample records more than 200,000 distinct CDR3 sequences, 12% being singletons. The input for sequencing was non-naive T cells sorted from PBMCs, taken 14 to 15 days before vaccination. All receptors derive from a man aged 50 or older who received an inactivated influenza vaccine. The CDR3 runs from the conserved cysteine through the conserved F or W. D genes are given only for firm matches. Size is omitted from some rows. Given values are once, few, many or a class for expanded clones.

TRBD1	TRBV5-5	few	TRBJ2-2	TGTGCCAGCAGCTCACCGGGACAGGGGAAGCCCGGGGAGCTGTTTTTT	CASSSPGQGKPGELFF
TRBD1	TRBV6-1	.	TRBJ2-5	TGTGCCAGCAGTAAGACAGGGTGGGAGACCCAGTACTTC	CASSKTGWETQYF
.	TRBV7-2	.	TRBJ2-3	TGTGCCAGCAGCCCAATGGGATATACTAGCACAGATACGCAGTATTTT	CASSPMGYTSTDTQYF
.	TRBV4-1	many	TRBJ2-3	TGCGCCAGCAGCCGTTCGGCAGGGGCAGATACGCAGTATTTT	CASSRSAGADTQYF
TRBD1	TRBV2	few	TRBJ1-2	TGTGCCAGCAACTACAGGGGTGGCTACACCTTC	CASNYRGGYTF
.	TRBV4-2	few	TRBJ2-5	TGTGCCAGCAGCCCGGACAGTGTAGAGACCCAGTACTTC	CASSPDSVETQYF
.	TRBV5-1	.	TRBJ2-3	TGCGCCAGCAGCTTGGCCAGGTACACAGATACGCAGTATTTT	CASSLARYTDTQYF
.	TRBV3-1	many	TRBJ1-5	TGTGCCAGCAGCCTACAGGCCACTCAGCCCCAGCATTTT	CASSLQATQPQHF
.	TRBV7-2	many	TRBJ2-5	TGTGCCAGCAGCTTAGCGCCCGGGGGCGGGACCCAGTACTTC	CASSLAPGGGTQYF
TRBD1	TRBV20-1	many	TRBJ2-3	TGCAGTGTCGGGCCAGGGGGATTAGATACGCAGTATTTT	CSVGPGGLDTQYF
TRBD2	TRBV2	.	TRBJ2-1	TGTGCCAGGCCTTCAATAGCGGGTCATGAGCAGTTCTTC	CARPSIAGHEQFF
.	TRBV6-2/TRBV6-3	.	TRBJ2-1	TGTGCCAGCAGCTACGGGACGGCTAGCTCCTACAATGAGCAGTTCTTC	CASSYGTASSYNEQFF
.	TRBV5-4	few	TRBJ1-2	TGTGCCAGCAGCCCGGGGATCGGGTTCCTTCCTGGCTACACCTTC	CASSPGIGFLPGYTF
.	TRBV5-1	few	TRBJ2-3	TGCGCCAGCAGCTTGACCTTTCGAGATACGCAGTATTTT	CASSLTFRDTQYF
.	TRBV6-2/TRBV6-3	.	TRBJ1-1	TGTGCCAGCAGTTACGGTAACGCAGGGAGATATGGTAGAACCACTGAAGCTTTCTTT	CASSYGNAGRYGRTTEAFF
.	TRBV28	few	TRBJ2-4	TGTGCCAGCAGTTTTCGGGGGGCCCAAAACATTCAGTACTTC	CASSFRGAQNIQYF
TRBD1	TRBV7-9	few	TRBJ2-3	TGTGCCAGCAGTTTAACAGGGGATAGCACAGATACGCAGTATTTT	CASSLTGDSTDTQYF